The subject of this entry is one T cell receptor beta chain. Clinical histories supplied by participants themselves formed the basis of cohort assignment. Here immunoSEQ multiplex PCR was the method, and the copy in TCRdb shows in-frame clones only, minus some. The data contain more than 200,000 clones, around 92% of them singletons. This sample was taken from a study of blood T cell repertoires in COVID-19. Study context: PBMCs, B-cell-depleted T cells, or T cells were the source of the cDNA or gDNA that made up the material.

Germline V gives CDR1 SGHAT, CDR2 FQNNGV. The CDR3 is made up of 16 amino acids. The V end lost 4 bases, the J end lost 1 base, and 15 bases lay between the germline ends. The chain has TRBV11-2 and TRBJ2-3; D might be TRBD2 (6 bases). Source material: PBMCs or T cells enriched from blood (not recorded which). The TCR comes from a woman aged 30 to 39 with acute COVID-19. CDR3 bases: TGTGCCAGCAGCTGGGGGGACCGCTCGGGCACAGATACGCAGTATTTT. This gives the protein CASSWGDRSGTDTQYF.